A single sample gave rise to the 32 T cell receptor beta chains below, sequenced in a study of cytomegalovirus exposure and HLA in healthy donors. PCR was performed using 60 Vbeta and 13 Jbeta primers. The assay was immunoSEQ multiplex PCR, and TCRdb's table has in-frame clones only and misses some. This sample has under 250,000 clones; over 65% occur once, and the top ten carry 1.3%. Source material: PBMCs. The receptors here all came from a human donor in good health.

The J gene is TRBJ2-3, the V gene TRBV29-1, with 8 positions matching TRBD1. J was trimmed by 2 bases and V by 4 bases; bases with no gene match: 17. The CDR3 loop spans 18 amino acids. CDR1 is SQVTM and CDR2 is ANQGSEA in the germline V gene. In DNA form, the CDR3 reads TGCAGCGTTGTCCATCCTCGAGGCCGGACAGGGTACACAGATACGCAGTATTTT. The encoded protein is CSVVHPRGRTGYTDTQYF.

The chain has TRBV6-1 and TRBJ2-2; D might be TRBD2 (5 bases). Germline V CDR1 and CDR2: MNHNS, SASEGT. The CDR3 length is 15 residues. Trimming took 2 bases from V and 4 from J, leaving 11 bases between them. The CDR3 loop reads CASSENRRGTGELFF. CDR3 nucleotide sequence: TGTGCCAGCAGTGAAAACCGCCGGGGCACCGGGGAGCTGTTTTTT.

This chain links TRBV6-5 with TRBJ2-1; D unresolved. Trimming stripped 1 base from V and 5 bases from J, with 9 bases between. CDR1 is MNHEY and CDR2 is SVGAGI in the germline V gene. The CDR3 spans 14 residues. CDR3 sequence (DNA): TGTGCCAGCAGTTACTTAGGTGGGCACAATGAGCAGTTCTTC. Translating gives CASSYLGGHNEQFF.

This chain uses TRBV7-9 with TRBJ2-4, with D maybe TRBD1 (5 bases). The germline gives CDR1 SEHNR, CDR2 FQNEAQ (reference sequence). V was clipped by 5 bases and J by 3 bases, with 14 bases between them. The CDR3 consists of 15 residues. CDR3 DNA sequence: TGTGCCAGCAGCCCCGTAGGGGTGGGCAAAAACATTCAGTACTTC. This sequence encodes CASSPVGVGKNIQYF.

In DNA form, the CDR3 reads TGTGCCAGCAGCTGGGGACAGGTCCTTAGCCTTGAGTACTTC. It is translated as CASSWGQVLSLEYF. V is TRBV5-8 and J is TRBJ2-4; TRBD1 matches 8 bases. The CDR3 length is 14 residues. CDR1 SGHTS and CDR2 YDEGEE come from the germline V gene. After removal of 3 bases from V and 14 bases from J, the junction contained 13 bases not matched to a gene.

This clone was observed a single time. The chain uses TRBV4-2 and TRBJ2-2, with 16 positions matching TRBD2. Unmatched junction bases numbered 2, after V lost 0 bases and J lost 4 bases. The germline V gene has CDR1 LGHNA and CDR2 YNFKEQ. The CDR3 is 18 amino acids. The CDR3 DNA reads TGTGCCAGCAGCCAAGAGGGACTAGCGGGAGGGCTCACCGGGGAGCTGTTTTTT. Its translation: CASSQEGLAGGLTGELFF.

This rearrangement joins TRBV27 to TRBJ2-7; D gene uncertain. The CDR3 is made up of 12 amino acids. Germline CDR1 is MNHEY and CDR2 is SMNVEV (reference sequence). V was pared by 8 bases and J by 5 bases, with 13 bases between. CDR3: CASGQTHHEQYF. DNA of the CDR3: TGTGCCAGCGGCCAAACACACCACGAGCAGTACTTC.

V is TRBV18 and J is TRBJ1-2; D gene ambiguous. CDR3 length: 17 amino acids. CDR1 is KGHSH and CDR2 is LQKENI in the germline V gene. Between the trimmed V and J ends, which lost 1 base and 5 bases, there was a span of 20 bases. CDR3 region: CASSPRGGNPATYGYTF. CDR3 coding DNA: TGTGCCAGCTCACCACGAGGAGGAAACCCTGCTACGTATGGCTACACCTTC.

This clone has just a few counts. This chain links TRBV19 with TRBJ1-1; D gene ambiguous. Germline V gene data show CDR1 as LNHDA and CDR2 as SQIVND (reference sequence). The CDR3 spans 14 residues. Trimming removed 7 bases at V and 2 bases at J, with 14 bases between. The DNA for the CDR3 is TGTGCCAGTACCCTGGGCCTCCGTAACACTGAAGCTTTCTTT. This sequence encodes CASTLGLRNTEAFF.

The J gene is TRBJ2-3, the V gene TRBV5-4, with 9 bases lining up with TRBD2. The J segment lost 1 base and the V segment lost 3 bases, leaving 3 bases of the junction unmatched. Per the germline V gene, CDR1 is SGHNT and CDR2 is YYREEE (reference sequence). There are 15 residues in the CDR3. The CDR3 spells CASSSRTSGTDTQYF. The CDR3 region has the DNA TGTGCCAGCAGCTCGAGGACTAGCGGCACAGATACGCAGTATTTT.

The chain recombines TRBV7-6 with TRBJ2-7; maybe TRBD2 (5 bases). Germline V gene sequence: CDR1 SGHVS, CDR2 FNYEAQ. V lost 4 bases to trimming and J lost 0 bases, with 16 bases between them. This CDR3 has 16 residues. The CDR3 protein is CASSSTLRVNSYEQYF. Written as DNA, the CDR3 is TGTGCCAGCAGCTCTACTTTGCGGGTAAACTCCTACGAGCAGTACTTC.

The rearrangement joins TRBV19 to TRBJ2-1; perhaps TRBD2 as D (6 bases). CDR1 and CDR2 (germline): LNHDA, SQIVND (reference sequence). V was shortened by 7 bases and J by 0 bases, with 13 bases between the two germline ends. The CDR3 consists of 15 residues. The CDR3 DNA reads TGTGCCAGTACCCCCACTAGCAGCTCCTACAATGAGCAGTTCTTC. Its protein is CASTPTSSSYNEQFF.

This clone was observed a few times. The chain recombines TRBV9 with TRBJ1-4; TRBD1 matches at 7 bases. The CDR3 is made up of 16 amino acids. Germline trimming cut 5 bases from V and 5 bases from J; bases unmatched to any gene: 12. The germline V gene encodes CDR1 SGDLS and CDR2 YYNGEE. The CDR3 is CASSISPIRGNEKLFF. In DNA, the CDR3 is TGTGCCAGCAGTATTTCACCTATCAGGGGGAATGAAAAACTGTTTTTT.

This chain uses TRBV5-4 with TRBJ2-7; TRBD2 matches 10 bases. Germline lookup yields CDR1 SGHNT and CDR2 YYREEE (reference sequence). J gave up 5 bases and V 5 bases, and 7 bases lay outside the gene matches. The CDR3 is 14 amino acids. CDR3 residues: CASRVAGGRHEQYF. The CDR3 DNA follows: TGTGCCAGCAGAGTAGCGGGAGGTCGTCACGAGCAGTACTTC.

The chain has TRBV19 and TRBJ2-2; D perhaps matches TRBD1 (6 bases). V dropped 4 bases and J dropped 4 bases, with 16 bases sitting between them. This CDR3 spans 16 amino acids. Germline V gives CDR1 LNHDA, CDR2 SQIVND (reference sequence). The CDR3 coding sequence is TGTGCCAGTAGTAGTTTTGGGGCAGGGGTCACCGGGGAGCTGTTTTTT. It yields the protein CASSSFGAGVTGELFF.

The chain is built from TRBV6-4 and TRBJ2-7; the match to TRBD1 covers 8 bases. The CDR3 extends over 14 amino acids. The junction had 3 bases not matched to a gene; V was cut back by 3 bases and J by 2 bases. Germline V gene sequence: CDR1 MRHNA, CDR2 SNTAGT. The CDR3 reads CASSEGTGPYEQYF. The CDR3 DNA sequence: TGTGCCAGCAGTGAGGGGACAGGCCCCTACGAGCAGTACTTC.

The V call is TRBV5-6, the J call TRBJ2-2; 10 positions match TRBD2. CDR3 length equals 15 residues. CDR1 is SGHDT, CDR2 YYEEEE, per germline. V gave up 0 bases and J gave up 7 bases; unmatched junction bases: 3. The chain's CDR3 is CASSLVAGGFGELFF. The CDR3 bases are TGTGCCAGCAGCTTGGTAGCGGGAGGTTTCGGGGAGCTGTTTTTT.

The J gene is TRBJ2-7, the V gene TRBV5-1, with D tentatively TRBD2 (6 bases). Trimming took 0 bases from V and 7 from J, leaving 17 bases between them. CDR1 and CDR2 from the germline V gene are SGHRS and YFSETQ. CDR3 size: 15 residues. The CDR3 loop is CASSLEAGPTGEQYF. For the CDR3, the DNA is TGCGCCAGCAGCTTGGAGGCGGGACCAACGGGGGAGCAGTACTTC.

The chain has TRBV6-1 and TRBJ2-1; D unclear. V was cut by 3 bases and J by 14 bases, with 11 bases left in between. CDR1 is MNHNS, CDR2 SASEGT, per germline. The CDR3 totals 11 residues. This CDR3 reads CASSEQAIEFF. CDR3 sequence (DNA): TGTGCCAGCAGTGAGCAGGCGATTGAGTTCTTC.

The gene calls are TRBV28 and TRBJ2-7; 8 bases agree with TRBD2. The CDR3 has 17 residues. V shed 7 bases and J 4 bases; nucleotides not matched to a gene: 18. Germline CDR1 MDHEN, CDR2 SYDVKM. CDR3 loop: CASNEKSFSGRGYEQYF. The CDR3 DNA reads as TGTGCCAGCAATGAAAAGTCGTTCTCCGGGAGGGGATACGAGCAGTACTTC.

The chain recombines TRBV18 with TRBJ1-1; D not certain. V was cut by 4 bases and J by 2 bases, with 8 bases left in between. CDR3 length: 13 amino acids. Germline CDR1 and CDR2: KGHSH and LQKENI. CDR3 nucleotide sequence: TGTGCCAGCTCACTGGCGGAAAACACTGAAGCTTTCTTT. It translates to CASSLAENTEAFF.

V and J are TRBV2 and TRBJ2-7; D ambiguous. The V gene's germline CDR1 is SNHLY and CDR2 FYNNEI. The V end lost 1 base, the J end lost 0 bases, and 4 bases lay between the germline ends. The length of the CDR3 is 13 residues. CDR3 in amino acids: CASSEDTSYEQYF. The CDR3 nucleotides are TGTGCCAGCAGTGAAGACACCTCCTACGAGCAGTACTTC.

The chain uses TRBV29-1 and TRBJ2-1; possibly TRBD2 for D (5 bases). The V end was cut by 6 bases, the J end by 8 bases, with 17 bases between. The CDR3 loop spans 13 amino acids. Per germline, CDR1 SQVTM and CDR2 ANQGSEA. CDR3 residues: CSVRSDYRDEQFF. CDR3 nucleotide sequence: TGCAGCGTCAGAAGTGACTATCGCGATGAGCAGTTCTTC.

As concerns this clone: Its ends do not fully match the called genes, so a read error is possible. The chain links TRBV29-1 to TRBJ2-7, with a tentative D call TRBD2 (5 bases). The CDR3 is made up of 14 amino acids. Per the germline V gene, CDR1 is SQVTM and CDR2 is ANQGSEA. For the CDR3, the DNA is TGCAGCGTTGAAGGCGTCGAGGGCTCCTACGCGCAGTACTTC. Residues: CSVEGVEGSYAQYF.

This chain uses TRBV28 with TRBJ2-7; 9 positions match TRBD1. Trimming at V came to 4 bases and at J to 3 bases, leaving 4 bases not matched to a gene. This CDR3 comprises 14 residues. CDR1 and CDR2 (germline): MDHEN, SYDVKM. The CDR3 region has the DNA TGTGCCAGCAGTTCATCGGGACAGGGCTACGAGCAGTACTTC. Residues: CASSSSGQGYEQYF.

The chain is built from TRBV4-2 and TRBJ2-7; TRBD2 agrees at 13 bases. V gave up 0 bases and J gave up 3 bases; unmatched junction bases: 11. The V gene's germline CDR1 is LGHNA and CDR2 YNFKEQ. The CDR3 sequence is 19 residues long. CDR3 protein: CASSQDPPGLAGADYEQYF. The DNA of the CDR3 is TGTGCCAGCAGCCAAGATCCGCCTGGACTAGCGGGAGCCGACTACGAGCAGTACTTC.

The V gene is TRBV19, the J gene TRBJ2-2; no firm D call. Germline assignment: CDR1 LNHDA and CDR2 SQIVND (reference sequence). V was pared by 11 bases and J by 5 bases, with 12 bases between. This CDR3 region has 12 residues. The CDR3 loop is CAGRRSTGELFF. CDR3 DNA: TGTGCCGGCCGTAGGAGTACCGGGGAGCTGTTTTTT.

The V and J genes are TRBV5-1 and TRBJ1-2; the D is unclear. The CDR3 spans 13 residues. CDR1 is SGHRS, CDR2 YFSETQ, per germline. The ends were cut back, 3 bases at V and 2 bases at J, with 8 bases in the middle. CDR3 DNA sequence: TGCGCCAGCAGCTACGACAACAACTATGGCTACACCTTC. This encodes CASSYDNNYGYTF.

The V and J genes are TRBV6-5 and TRBJ2-5; 9 bases line up with TRBD2. The CDR3 totals 15 residues. In germline, CDR1 is MNHEY, CDR2 SVGAGI. Trimming removed 7 bases from V and 4 bases from J; junction bases left unmatched: 10. This CDR3 reads CASKRASGNRETQYF. DNA for the CDR3: TGTGCCAGCAAGCGAGCTAGCGGGAATCGAGAGACCCAGTACTTC.

The rearrangement joins TRBV19 to TRBJ1-4, with a weak D call TRBD1 (5 bases). The germline V and J ends were trimmed by 7 bases and 8 bases, with 17 bases remaining between them. CDR1 and CDR2 (germline): LNHDA, SQIVND (reference sequence). The CDR3 is 14 residues long. The DNA for the CDR3 is TGTGCCAGTACTCCGGGGACTCCGCTAGAAAAACTGTTTTTT. This gives the protein CASTPGTPLEKLFF.

The chain uses TRBV6-5 and TRBJ1-3, with a possible D match to TRBD1 (5 bases). Per germline, CDR1 MNHEY and CDR2 SVGAGI. The CDR3 runs to 14 residues. Trimming shortened V by 0 bases and J by 8 bases, and 11 bases separated the two germline ends. The CDR3 DNA reads TGTGCCAGCAGTTACTCGATGCGGGGGGACACCATATATTTT. Translation gives CASSYSMRGDTIYF.

V usage is TRBV7-9 and J usage is TRBJ1-1; 8 bases fit TRBD1. The CDR3 runs 15 residues. V was clipped by 3 bases and J by 1 base; unmatched bases: 4. CDR1 and CDR2 from the germline V gene are SEHNR and FQNEAQ (reference sequence). CDR3 loop: CASSFIGQGNTEAFF. The CDR3 coding sequence is TGTGCCAGCAGCTTCATCGGACAGGGGAACACTGAAGCTTTCTTT.